These 14 T cell receptor beta chains originate from one sample sequenced in a study of CD8+ T cells in alopecia areata. Extracted RNA was reverse transcribed into cDNA, the sequencing template. The repertoire was sequenced with immunoSEQ multiplex PCR; TCRdb's copy has only in-frame clones and lacks some. The sample lists 40,000 to 50,000 clones, about two thirds occurring once. Noted treatment: oral pan-JAK inhibitor, 5-10 mg twice daily. The specimen comprised CD8+ T cells sorted from blood, sampled at week 4, from a patient treated with tofacitinib. The receptor source for this set is a human donor with alopecia areata.

About this clone itself: Other DNA sequences in this sample translate to the same CDR3. The chain carries TRBV29-1 and TRBJ2-1, with TRBD2 as a possible D gene (6 bases). From germline, CDR1 is SQVTM and CDR2 ANQGSEA. This CDR3 has 13 residues. Trimming shortened V by 4 bases and J by 4 bases, and 11 bases separated the two germline ends. CDR3 amino acids: CSVAGGAYNEQFF. The CDR3 DNA reads TGCAGCGTTGCCGGGGGAGCTTACAATGAGCAGTTCTTC.

This chain joins TRBV7-6 and TRBJ2-7, with D maybe TRBD2 (6 bases). The CDR3 spans 12 residues. Trimming left V 5 bases short and J 9 bases short, with 14 bases between. Germline V gene data show CDR1 as SGHVS and CDR2 as FNYEAQ. CDR3 DNA sequence: TGTGCCAGCAGCCCCTCCGGAGGGTTGCAGTACTTC. Encoded protein: CASSPSGGLQYF. The full variable domain, with the rest looked up from reference TRBV7-6 and TRBJ2-7, is GAGVSQSPRYKVTKRGQDVALRCDPISGHVSLYWYRQALGQGPEFLTYFNYEAQQDKSGLPNDRFSAERPEGSISTLTIQRTEQRDSAMYRCASSPSGGLQYFGPGTRLTVT.

This rearrangement joins TRBV9 to TRBJ1-1; D gene unclear. This CDR3 spans 13 amino acids. V lost 3 bases, J lost 2 bases, and 8 bases lay in between. Per germline, CDR1 SGDLS and CDR2 YYNGEE. The CDR3 coding sequence is TGTGCCAGCAGCGAGACACCTAACACTGAAGCTTTCTTT. The encoded protein is CASSETPNTEAFF.

The chain recombines TRBV4-3 with TRBJ2-3, with unresolved D. V shed 1 base and J shed 0 bases, with 5 bases lying between them. The V gene's germline CDR1 is LGHNA and CDR2 YSLEER. CDR3 length equals 14 residues. Here the CDR3 DNA reads TGCGCCAGCAGCCAAGTGGAGAGCACAGATACGCAGTATTTT. Encoded protein: CASSQVESTDTQYF.

A single count supports this clone. The CDR3, as DNA: TGTGCCCGCAACGGGGACCCCCCTTCGGGGAATGAGCAGTTCTTC. Its translation: CARNGDPPSGNEQFF. J is TRBJ2-1 and V is TRBV30; D possibly uses TRBD1 or TRBD2 (5 bases each). The CDR3 consists of 15 residues. Looked up from germline, CDR1 is GTSNPN and CDR2 is SVGIG (reference sequence). V was clipped by 8 bases and J by 7 bases, with 24 bases between them.

This clone was counted a single time. The chain has TRBV7-9 and TRBJ2-5, with a tentative D call TRBD1 (6 bases). The V gene lost 1 base and the J gene lost 5 bases, with 11 bases spanning the gap. The V gene's germline CDR1 is SEHNR and CDR2 FQNEAQ (reference sequence). There are 14 residues in the CDR3. CDR3: CASSLVGGGETQYF. In nucleotides, the CDR3 is TGTGCCAGCAGCTTAGTTGGGGGCGGGGAGACCCAGTACTTC.

The rearrangement links TRBV29-1 to TRBJ2-3, with D perhaps matching TRBD1 (6 bases). The ends were cut back, 3 bases at V and 2 bases at J, with 12 bases in the middle. This CDR3 is 14 amino acids long. Germline lookup yields CDR1 SQVTM and CDR2 ANQGSEA. In nucleotides, the CDR3 is TGCAGCGTTGACGGGACAAAGCCCACAGATACGCAGTATTTT. Translated: CSVDGTKPTDTQYF.

V gene TRBV19 combines with J gene TRBJ2-5; D is uncertain. The CDR3 loop spans 13 amino acids. Germline-derived CDR1 and CDR2 are LNHDA and SQIVND (reference sequence). V was pared by 4 bases and J by 0 bases, with 6 bases between. As DNA, the CDR3 is TGTGCCAGTAGTAGGACGTACCAAGAGACCCAGTACTTC. Its translation: CASSRTYQETQYF.

This clone was seen only a few times. V is TRBV27 and J is TRBJ2-2, with D perhaps matching TRBD2 (6 bases). There are 15 residues in the CDR3. Germline-derived CDR1 and CDR2 are MNHEY and SMNVEV (reference sequence). V was cut by 6 bases and J by 4 bases, with 15 bases left in between. CDR3 region: CASSPLTAGTGELFF. CDR3 in DNA: TGTGCCAGCAGCCCACTTACAGCGGGCACCGGGGAGCTGTTTTTT.

The chain couples TRBV29-1 to TRBJ2-6, with a possible D match to TRBD1 (6 bases). Trimming shortened V by 6 bases and J by 0 bases, and 18 bases separated the two germline ends. The CDR3 covers 17 residues. Germline V gene data show CDR1 as SQVTM and CDR2 as ANQGSEA. This CDR3 reads CSVFPTGLDSGANVLTF. CDR3 in DNA: TGCAGCGTGTTTCCTACAGGGCTTGACTCTGGGGCCAACGTCCTGACTTTC. Combining the CDR3 with reference TRBV29-1 and TRBJ2-6 gives the whole variable domain SAVISQKPSRDICQRGTSLTIQCQVDSQVTMMFWYRQQPGQSLTLIATANQGSEATYESGFVIDKFPISRPNLTFSTLTVSNMSPEDSSIYLCSVFPTGLDSGANVLTFGAGSRLTVL.

The rearrangement uses TRBV5-1 and TRBJ2-3, with D possibly being TRBD2 (5 bases). This CDR3 comprises 14 residues. V lost 4 bases to trimming and J lost 5 bases, with 14 bases between them. Germline CDR1 reads SGHRS; CDR2 reads YFSETQ. CDR3 region: CASSLEVGRDTQYF. The CDR3 DNA sequence: TGCGCCAGCAGCCTGGAGGTAGGAAGAGATACGCAGTATTTT.

The chain recombines TRBV15 with TRBJ2-1; D is ambiguous. The V and J ends lost 0 bases and 7 bases respectively, with 10 bases between them. This CDR3 has 14 amino acids. Germline V gene lookup returns CDR1 LNHNV and CDR2 YYDKDF (reference sequence). The CDR3, as DNA: TGTGCCACCAGCAGAGATATGAGTGCAAATGAGCAGTTCTTC. This encodes CATSRDMSANEQFF.

The genes are TRBV5-1 and TRBJ2-7, with D tentatively TRBD2 (6 bases). Germline values: CDR1 SGHRS, CDR2 YFSETQ. The CDR3 extends over 14 amino acids. Trimming removed 0 bases at V and 4 bases at J, with 11 bases between. CDR3 amino acids: CASSLEGGSYEQYF. CDR3 nucleotide sequence: TGCGCCAGCAGCTTGGAAGGAGGGTCTTACGAGCAGTACTTC.

The chain's CDR3 is CASSLWSGSGQPQHF. The CDR3 nucleotides read TGTGCCAGCAGTTTATGGAGCGGTTCTGGTCAGCCCCAGCATTTT. The J gene is TRBJ1-5, the V gene TRBV27; the D is unclear. Trimming removed 1 base at V and 6 bases at J, with 13 bases between. From germline, CDR1 is MNHEY and CDR2 SMNVEV (reference sequence). This CDR3 is 15 amino acids long.